This T cell receptor beta chain was profiled in a study of CD8 T cells in Susac syndrome (dated by TCRdb to between 2018 and 2020). For context, the study as a whole: Among the Susac syndrome patients who were sequenced, clinically active disease was present in six and clinical remission was observed in under ten. Susac syndrome patients were therapy-naive, on corticosteroids (some also receiving IVIg), or on IVIg alone at blood withdrawal. Repertoire sequencing was used to test whether CD8+ T cell activation and differentiation in Susac syndrome was antigen driven. Clonality of the CD8+ T cell repertoire was compared between more than 10 healthy donors, 14 Susac syndrome patients and some 15 multiple sclerosis patients. Overall study results and their limits: The number of individuals in the TCR sequencing and HLA analysis was recognized as being relatively small. Clonal expansion was observed in Susac syndrome CD8+ repertoires, with the highest expansion in CD8+ TEMRA cells and greater expansion in clinically active than in remitting patients. In the total CD8+ and CD8+ TEMRA repertoires, about 16 and five Susac-specific public clones, respectively, were identified.

The CDR3 runs 13 amino acids, cysteine and phenylalanine included. The kept DNA is CDR3 alone, 39 bases in frame from the first base. For this chain, trimming is 0 bases at the V end and 7 bases at the J end, and the number of junction bases without a gene match is 2. According to the germline V gene, CDR1 reads SGDLS and CDR2 reads YYNGEE. Peripheral blood CD8+ and CD4+ T cells from healthy donors, Susac syndrome patients and multiple sclerosis patients were profiled using high-throughput TCR beta sequencing. The Susac syndrome patients fulfilled recently defined diagnostic criteria for either definite or probable disease. Bulk CD8+ and CD4+ T cells were purified by magnetic negative isolation, while CD8+ TEMRA cells were enriched using FACS. Blood was collected in EDTA tubes and processed within 24 hours, with PBMCs isolated through density gradient centrifugation. PBMCs intended for TCR sequencing were frozen in liquid nitrogen and were later thawed in a 37 degrees C water bath. The sorted or isolated CD4+, CD8+ and CD8+ TEMRA cells reached a purity of at least 90%.

RNA was extracted using the RNeasy kit, and roughly 0.5 to 1 ug of the RNA was reverse transcribed with random hexamers. The immunoSEQ multiplex PCR assay, which covers 54 Vbeta and 13 Jbeta segments, was used to amplify TCR beta CDR3 regions. To correct PCR amplification bias, a synthetic template baseline was used for both primer optimization and computational correction. Turning to the authors' computational methods: Reads were annotated to V, D and J genes according to IMGT and were analyzed with immunoSEQ Analyzer, with only productive sequences retained. To calculate clonality, Shannon entropy was normalized by log2 of the number of productive unique sequences and then subtracted from one. Public and private clones were assessed among the 100 most prevalent clones of each patient and control. Clones were defined as Susac-specific when absent from the healthy and MS cohorts, from approximately 1,100 published viral clones and from other ImmuneACCESS disease sequences. TCRdb itself trimmed the public reads at Q25 with fastp, ran MiXCR and retained productive beta chains. Rows are combined by CDR3 protein, so each entry shows the most common genes and DNA. It is TCRdb's table, rather than the study itself, that gives the V and J calls and clone size. The sample contains under 95,000 distinct CDR3 sequences, 95% of them found a single time. The ten top clones hold approximately 0.49% of the sample.

This clonotype was seen just once. Its antigen is not yet known. Qualities for individual bases were not recorded, and no much larger clone is one base off. A single read offers scant evidence. The sequence is built from TRBV9 and TRBJ2-7, with 9 bases aligning to TRBD1. The sample taken for sequencing was CD8+ T cells from PBMCs. This sequence originates from a human donor with Susac syndrome. The CDR3 region reads CASSVGTGVEQYF. The DNA sequence follows: TGTGCCAGCAGCGTAGGGACAGGGGTTGAGCAGTACTTC.